This TCR beta chain was found in a study of identical twins. The germline V gene has CDR1 SGHTA and CDR2 FQGNSA. Trimming took 4 bases from V and 5 from J; bases not matched to a gene: 10. The CDR3 extends over 16 amino acids. General study points: Weaker excess twin sharing was seen among beta out-of-frame sequences. Beta clonotypes that were abundant in cord blood contained fewer insertions, a pattern absent from memory repertoires.

Healthy Caucasians made up all donors. A note on this clonotype: Its matching antigen is unknown.

Template switching added a universal primer site, and cDNA bore unique molecular identifiers. Each CDR3 protein is one row after TCRdb ran MiXCR on the 5' RACE reads. The table has 250,000 or so distinct CDR3 sequences, approximately 8.3% seen once. Separately, the same data were catalogued under a study of yellow fever vaccine responses in identical twins.

What was sequenced was CD8+ T cells sorted from blood. The sequence was obtained from a young woman in good health. The rearrangement uses TRBV7-2 and TRBJ2-3; 9 bases agree with TRBD2. CDR3 coding DNA: TGTGCCAGCAGCTGGTTTAGCGGGAGAGGTGGAGATACGCAGTATTTT. Its protein is CASSWFSGRGGDTQYF.